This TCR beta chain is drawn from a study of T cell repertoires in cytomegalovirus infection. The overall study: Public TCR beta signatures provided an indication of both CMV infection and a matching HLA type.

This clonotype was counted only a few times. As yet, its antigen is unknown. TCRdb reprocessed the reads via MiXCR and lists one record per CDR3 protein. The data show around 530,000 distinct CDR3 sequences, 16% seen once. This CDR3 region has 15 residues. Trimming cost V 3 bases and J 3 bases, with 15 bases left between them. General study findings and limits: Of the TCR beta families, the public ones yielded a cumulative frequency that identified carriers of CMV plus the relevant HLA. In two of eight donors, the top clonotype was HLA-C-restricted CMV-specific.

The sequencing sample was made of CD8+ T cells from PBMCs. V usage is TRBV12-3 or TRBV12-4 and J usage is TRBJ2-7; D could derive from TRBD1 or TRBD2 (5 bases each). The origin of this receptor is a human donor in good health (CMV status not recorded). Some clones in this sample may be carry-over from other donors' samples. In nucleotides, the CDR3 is TGTGCCAGCAGTTTGGGGGTACCCTCCTTCTACGAGCAGTACTTC. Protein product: CASSLGVPSFYEQYF.